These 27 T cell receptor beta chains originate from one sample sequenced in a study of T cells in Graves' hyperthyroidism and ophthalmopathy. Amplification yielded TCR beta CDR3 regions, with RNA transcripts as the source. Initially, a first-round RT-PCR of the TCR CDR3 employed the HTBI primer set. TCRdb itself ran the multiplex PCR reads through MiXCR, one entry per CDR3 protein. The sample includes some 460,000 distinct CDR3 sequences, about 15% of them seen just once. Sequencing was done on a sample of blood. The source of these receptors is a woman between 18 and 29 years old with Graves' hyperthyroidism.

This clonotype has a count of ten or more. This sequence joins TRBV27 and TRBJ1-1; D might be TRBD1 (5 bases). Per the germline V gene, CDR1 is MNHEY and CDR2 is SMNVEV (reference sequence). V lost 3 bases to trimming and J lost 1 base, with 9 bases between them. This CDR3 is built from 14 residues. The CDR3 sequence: CASSFSQENTEAFF. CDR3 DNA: TGTGCCAGCAGTTTCTCACAGGAGAACACTGAAGCTTTCTTT.

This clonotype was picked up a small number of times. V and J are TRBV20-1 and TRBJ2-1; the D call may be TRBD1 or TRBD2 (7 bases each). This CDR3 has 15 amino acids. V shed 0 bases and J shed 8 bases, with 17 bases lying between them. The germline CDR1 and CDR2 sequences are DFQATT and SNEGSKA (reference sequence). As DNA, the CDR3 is TGCAGTGCTAGAGATCAGGGGGGAGGGACTTATGAGCAGTTCTTC. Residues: CSARDQGGGTYEQFF.

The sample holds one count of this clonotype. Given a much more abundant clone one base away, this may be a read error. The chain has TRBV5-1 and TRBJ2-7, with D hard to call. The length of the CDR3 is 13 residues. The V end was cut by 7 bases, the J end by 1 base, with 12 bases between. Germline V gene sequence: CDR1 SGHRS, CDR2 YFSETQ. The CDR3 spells CASGRVGSYEQYF. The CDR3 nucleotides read TGCGCCAGCGGCCGAGTCGGTTCCTACGAGCAGTACTTC.

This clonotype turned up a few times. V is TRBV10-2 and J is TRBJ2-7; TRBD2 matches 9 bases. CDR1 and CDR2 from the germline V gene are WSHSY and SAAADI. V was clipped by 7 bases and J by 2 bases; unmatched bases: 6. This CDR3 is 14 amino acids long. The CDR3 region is CASTEGTSTYEQYF. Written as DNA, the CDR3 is TGCGCCAGCACCGAAGGGACTAGCACCTACGAGCAGTACTTC.

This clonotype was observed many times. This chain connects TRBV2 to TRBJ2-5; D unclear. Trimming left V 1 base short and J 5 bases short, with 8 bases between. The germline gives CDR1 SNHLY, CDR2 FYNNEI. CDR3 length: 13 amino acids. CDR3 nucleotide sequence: TGTGCCAGCAGTGAAGGGGTTGTGGAGACCCAGTACTTC. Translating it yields CASSEGVVETQYF.

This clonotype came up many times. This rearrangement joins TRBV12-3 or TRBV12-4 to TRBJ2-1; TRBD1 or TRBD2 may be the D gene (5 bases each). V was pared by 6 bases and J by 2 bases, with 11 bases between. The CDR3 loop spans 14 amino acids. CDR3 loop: CASSSGATYNEQFF. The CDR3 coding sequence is TGTGCCAGCAGCTCCGGGGCCACCTACAATGAGCAGTTCTTC.

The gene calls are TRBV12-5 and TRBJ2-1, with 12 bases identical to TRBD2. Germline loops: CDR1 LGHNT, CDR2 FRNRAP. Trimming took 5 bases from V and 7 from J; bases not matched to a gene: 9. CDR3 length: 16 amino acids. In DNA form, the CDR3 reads TGTGCTAGTGGTGCCTGGCAGCTAGCGGGGGGGAATGAGCAGTTCTTC. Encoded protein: CASGAWQLAGGNEQFF.

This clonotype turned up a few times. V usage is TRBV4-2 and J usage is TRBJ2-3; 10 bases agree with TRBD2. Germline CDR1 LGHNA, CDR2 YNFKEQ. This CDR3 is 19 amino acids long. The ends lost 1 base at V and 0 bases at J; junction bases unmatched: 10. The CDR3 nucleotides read TGTGCCAGCAGCCAAGGAAGGGGGGCTAGCGGGGGTAGCACAGATACGCAGTATTTT. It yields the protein CASSQGRGASGGSTDTQYF.

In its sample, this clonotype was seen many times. CDR3 protein: CASSLEGLANEQFF. In DNA form, the CDR3 reads TGTGCCAGCAGCTTAGAGGGACTAGCGAATGAGCAGTTCTTC. The rearrangement links TRBV11-2 to TRBJ2-1; 10 bases align to TRBD2. The germline V gene has CDR1 SGHAT and CDR2 FQNNGV. Losses at the gene ends were 0 bases for V and 7 bases for J; bases not matched to a gene: 0. This CDR3 spans 14 amino acids.

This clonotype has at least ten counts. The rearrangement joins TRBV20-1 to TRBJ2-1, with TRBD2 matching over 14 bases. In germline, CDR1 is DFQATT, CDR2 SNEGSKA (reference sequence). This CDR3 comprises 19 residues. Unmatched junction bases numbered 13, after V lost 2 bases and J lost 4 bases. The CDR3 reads CSARPPPGLAGGIYNEQFF. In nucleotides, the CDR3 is TGCAGTGCTAGACCCCCTCCCGGACTAGCGGGGGGTATATACAATGAGCAGTTCTTC.

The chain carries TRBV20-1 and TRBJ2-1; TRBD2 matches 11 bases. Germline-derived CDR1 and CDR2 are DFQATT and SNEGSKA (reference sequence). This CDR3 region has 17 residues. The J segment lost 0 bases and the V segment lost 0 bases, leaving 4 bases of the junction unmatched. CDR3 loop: CSARDTSGGSSYNEQFF. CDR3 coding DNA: TGCAGTGCTAGAGATACTAGCGGGGGTAGCTCCTACAATGAGCAGTTCTTC.

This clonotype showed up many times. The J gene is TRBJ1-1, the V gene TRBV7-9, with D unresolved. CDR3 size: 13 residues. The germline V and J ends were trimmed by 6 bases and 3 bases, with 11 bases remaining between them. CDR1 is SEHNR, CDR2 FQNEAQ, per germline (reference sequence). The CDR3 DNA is TGTGCCAGCAGTTTCATCGGAGACACTGAAGCTTTCTTT. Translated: CASSFIGDTEAFF.

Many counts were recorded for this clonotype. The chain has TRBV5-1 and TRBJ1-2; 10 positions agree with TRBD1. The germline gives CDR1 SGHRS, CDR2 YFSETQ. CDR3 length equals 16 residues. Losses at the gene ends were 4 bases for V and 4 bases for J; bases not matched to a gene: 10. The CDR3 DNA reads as TGCGCCAGCAGCATGAGACAGGGGGCGACCCTCTATGGCTACACCTTC. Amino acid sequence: CASSMRQGATLYGYTF. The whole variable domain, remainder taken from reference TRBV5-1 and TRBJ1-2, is KAGVTQTPRYLIKTRGQQVTLSCSPISGHRSVSWYQQTPGQGLQFLFEYFSETQRNKGNFPGRFSGRQFSNSRSEMNVSTLELGDSALYLCASSMRQGATLYGYTFGSGTRLTVV.

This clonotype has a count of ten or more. The chain's CDR3 is CASSRGTGVSNQPQHF. The CDR3 nucleotides read TGTGCCAGCAGCCGAGGGACAGGCGTTAGCAATCAGCCCCAGCATTTT. The V and J genes are TRBV12-3 or TRBV12-4 and TRBJ1-5, with 8 bases fitting TRBD1. V lost 6 bases, J lost 0 bases, and 7 bases stayed unmatched. The CDR3 consists of 16 residues.

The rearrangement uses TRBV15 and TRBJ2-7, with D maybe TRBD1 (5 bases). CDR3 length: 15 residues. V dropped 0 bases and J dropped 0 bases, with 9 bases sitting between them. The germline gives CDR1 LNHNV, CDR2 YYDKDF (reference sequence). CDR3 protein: CATSRDGDSSYEQYF. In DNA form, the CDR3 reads TGTGCCACCAGCAGAGATGGAGACAGCTCCTACGAGCAGTACTTC.

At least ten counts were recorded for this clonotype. CDR3 nucleotide sequence: TGTGCCAGCACTCCCCTATACCGGGGGACAGAGACCCAGTACTTC. Protein product: CASTPLYRGTETQYF. The J gene is TRBJ2-5, the V gene TRBV2, with a weak D call TRBD2 (6 bases). V was cut by 7 bases and J by 4 bases, with 19 bases left in between. The CDR3 runs to 15 residues. Germline CDR1 is SNHLY and CDR2 is FYNNEI.

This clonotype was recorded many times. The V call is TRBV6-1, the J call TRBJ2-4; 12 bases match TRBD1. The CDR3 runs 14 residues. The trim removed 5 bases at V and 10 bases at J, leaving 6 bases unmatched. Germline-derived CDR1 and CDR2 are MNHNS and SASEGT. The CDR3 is CASSSGQGAGIQYF. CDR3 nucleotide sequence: TGTGCCAGCAGTTCGGGACAGGGGGCAGGTATTCAGTACTTC.

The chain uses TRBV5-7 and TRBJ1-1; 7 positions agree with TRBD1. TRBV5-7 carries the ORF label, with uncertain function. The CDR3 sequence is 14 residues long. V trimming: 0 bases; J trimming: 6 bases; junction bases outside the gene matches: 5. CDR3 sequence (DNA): TGTGCCAGCAGCTTGGAGGGGGCGAAGTCTGAAGCTTTCTTT. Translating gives CASSLEGAKSEAFF.

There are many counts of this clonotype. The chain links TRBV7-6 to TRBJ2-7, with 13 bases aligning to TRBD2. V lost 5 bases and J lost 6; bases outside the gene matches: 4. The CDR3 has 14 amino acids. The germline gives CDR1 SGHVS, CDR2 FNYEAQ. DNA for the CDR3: TGTGCCAGCAGCCTTCGGACTAGCGGGAGCGAGCAGTACTTC. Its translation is CASSLRTSGSEQYF.

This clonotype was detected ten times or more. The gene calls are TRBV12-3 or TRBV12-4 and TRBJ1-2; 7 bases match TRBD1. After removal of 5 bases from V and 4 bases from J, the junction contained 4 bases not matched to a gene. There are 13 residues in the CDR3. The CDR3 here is CASSEGGRYGYTF. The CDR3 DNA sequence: TGTGCCAGCAGTGAAGGGGGCCGCTATGGCTACACCTTC.

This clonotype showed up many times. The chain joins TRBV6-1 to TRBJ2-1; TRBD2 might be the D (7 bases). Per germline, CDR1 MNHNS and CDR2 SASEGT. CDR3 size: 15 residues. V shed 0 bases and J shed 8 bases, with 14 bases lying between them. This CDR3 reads CASSEAQGGGDEQFF. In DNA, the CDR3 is TGTGCCAGCAGTGAAGCGCAAGGGGGGGGCGATGAGCAGTTCTTC.

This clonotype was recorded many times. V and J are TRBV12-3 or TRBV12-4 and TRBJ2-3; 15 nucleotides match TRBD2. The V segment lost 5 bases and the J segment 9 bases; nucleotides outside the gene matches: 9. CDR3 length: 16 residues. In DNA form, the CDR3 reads TGTGCCAGCAGTGCCCGGACTAGCGGGAGGGCCCAGACGCAGTATTTT. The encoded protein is CASSARTSGRAQTQYF.

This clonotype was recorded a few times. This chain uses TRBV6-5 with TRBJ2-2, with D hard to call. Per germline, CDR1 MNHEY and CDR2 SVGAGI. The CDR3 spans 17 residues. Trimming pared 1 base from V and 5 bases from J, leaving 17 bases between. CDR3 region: CASSYYPLAMSTGELFF. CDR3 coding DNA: TGTGCCAGCAGTTACTACCCCCTGGCTATGAGTACCGGGGAGCTGTTTTTT.

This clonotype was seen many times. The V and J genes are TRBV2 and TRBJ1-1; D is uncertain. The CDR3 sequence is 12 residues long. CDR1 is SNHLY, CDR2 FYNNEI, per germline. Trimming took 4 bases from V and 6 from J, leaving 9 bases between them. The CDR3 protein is CASSAEDSEAFF. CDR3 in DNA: TGTGCCAGCAGTGCAGAGGACTCTGAAGCTTTCTTT.

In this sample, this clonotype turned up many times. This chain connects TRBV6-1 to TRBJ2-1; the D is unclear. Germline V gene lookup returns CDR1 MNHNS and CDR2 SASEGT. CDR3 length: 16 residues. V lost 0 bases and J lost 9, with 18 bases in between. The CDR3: CASSEAIGAPFLEQFF. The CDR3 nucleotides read TGTGCCAGCAGTGAAGCCATTGGAGCCCCATTCCTTGAGCAGTTCTTC.

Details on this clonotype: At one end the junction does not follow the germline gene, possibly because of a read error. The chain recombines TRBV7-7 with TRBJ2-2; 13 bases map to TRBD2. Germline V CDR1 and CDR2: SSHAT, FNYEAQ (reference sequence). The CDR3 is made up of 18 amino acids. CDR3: CASSLEEGTSGIPGELFF. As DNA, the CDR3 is TGTGCTAGCAGCTTAGAAGAGGGGACTAGCGGGATTCCCGGGGAGCTGTTTTTT.

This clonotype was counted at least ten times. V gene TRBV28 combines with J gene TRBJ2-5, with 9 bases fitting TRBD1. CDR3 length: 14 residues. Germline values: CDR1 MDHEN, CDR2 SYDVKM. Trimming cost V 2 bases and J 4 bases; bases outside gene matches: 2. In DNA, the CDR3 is TGTGCCAGCAGTTTAGGACAGGGGCGAGAGACCCAGTACTTC. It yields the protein CASSLGQGRETQYF.